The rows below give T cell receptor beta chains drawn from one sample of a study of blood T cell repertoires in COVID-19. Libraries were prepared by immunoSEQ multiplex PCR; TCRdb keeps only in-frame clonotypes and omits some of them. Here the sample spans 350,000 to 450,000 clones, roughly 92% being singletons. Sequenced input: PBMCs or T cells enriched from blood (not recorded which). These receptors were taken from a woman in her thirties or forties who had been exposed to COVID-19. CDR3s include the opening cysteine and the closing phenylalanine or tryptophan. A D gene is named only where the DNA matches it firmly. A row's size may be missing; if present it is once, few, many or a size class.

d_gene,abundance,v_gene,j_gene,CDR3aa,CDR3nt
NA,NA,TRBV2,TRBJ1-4,CASSGGGSYEKLFF,TGTGCCAGCAGCGGGGGGGGCTCTTATGAAAAACTGTTTTTT
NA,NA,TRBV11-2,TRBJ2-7,CASSLGGVHFSYEQYF,TGTGCCAGCAGCTTAGGGGGGGTCCACTTTTCCTACGAGCAGTACTTC
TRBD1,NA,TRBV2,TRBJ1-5,CASRVGTASNQPQHF,TGTGCCAGCAGGGTTGGGACAGCCAGCAATCAGCCCCAGCATTTT
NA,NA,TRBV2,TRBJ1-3,CASISGAGNTIYF,TGTGCCAGCATATCGGGGGCTGGAAACACCATATATTTT
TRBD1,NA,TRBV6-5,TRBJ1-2,CASSRTGEGRGYTF,TGTGCCAGCAGCAGGACAGGGGAAGGACGCGGCTACACCTTC
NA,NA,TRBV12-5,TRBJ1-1,CASGPTENTEAFF,TGTGCTAGTGGACCTACAGAGAACACTGAAGCTTTCTTT
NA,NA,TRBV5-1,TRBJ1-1,CASSLDGYTEAFF,TGCGCCAGCAGCTTGGACGGGTACACTGAAGCTTTCTTT
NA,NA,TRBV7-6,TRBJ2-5,CASSLSGGLQETQYF,TGTGCCAGCAGCTTATCGGGGGGCCTCCAAGAGACCCAGTACTTC
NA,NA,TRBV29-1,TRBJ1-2,CSVRRGGDYGYTF,TGCAGCGTCCGCAGGGGTGGGGACTATGGCTACACCTTC
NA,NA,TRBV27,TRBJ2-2,CASSFFLTYTGELFF,TGTGCCAGCAGTTTTTTTCTTACATACACCGGGGAGCTGTTTTTT
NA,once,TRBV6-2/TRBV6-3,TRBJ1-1,CASSYPVGGMWTEAFF,TGTGCCAGCAGTTACCCAGTCGGGGGTATGTGGACTGAAGCTTTCTTT
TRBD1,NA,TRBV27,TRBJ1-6,CASSSPRGQGAGSPLHF,TGTGCCAGCAGTTCGCCCCGAGGACAGGGGGCGGGTTCACCCCTCCACTTT
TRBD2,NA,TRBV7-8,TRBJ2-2,CASSRLAVNTGELFF,TGTGCCAGCAGCCGACTAGCGGTGAACACCGGGGAGCTGTTTTTT
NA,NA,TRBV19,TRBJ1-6,CASSTYENSPLHF,TGTGCCAGTAGTACCTACGAAAATTCACCCCTCCACTTT
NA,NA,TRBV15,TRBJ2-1,CATSSPGASYNEQFF,TGTGCCACCAGCAGCCCAGGGGCCTCCTACAATGAGCAGTTCTTC
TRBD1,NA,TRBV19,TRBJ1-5,CASMGVGTGVHQPQHF,TGTGCCAGTATGGGAGTGGGGACAGGGGTCCATCAGCCCCAGCATTTT
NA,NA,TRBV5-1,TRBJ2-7,CASSLDSGGPGRNEQYF,TGCGCCAGCAGCTTGGATTCTGGGGGCCCAGGGAGAAACGAGCAGTACTTC
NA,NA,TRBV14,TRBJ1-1,CASSQSLNTEAFF,TGTGCCAGCAGCCAGTCTCTGAACACTGAAGCTTTCTTT
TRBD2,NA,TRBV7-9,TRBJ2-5,CASSFWRLAGVRETQYF,TGTGCCAGCAGCTTTTGGCGGCTAGCGGGAGTCCGTGAGACCCAGTACTTC
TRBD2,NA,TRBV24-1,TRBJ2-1,CATSSEGGHNEQFF,TGTGCCACCAGTTCTGAGGGAGGGCACAATGAGCAGTTCTTC
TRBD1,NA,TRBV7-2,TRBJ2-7,CASSSSQGAYEQYF,TGTGCCAGCAGCTCCTCACAGGGGGCCTACGAGCAGTACTTC
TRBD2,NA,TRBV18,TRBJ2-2,CASSPRLAGGRPGELFF,TGTGCCAGCTCACCACGACTAGCGGGAGGACGACCGGGGGAGCTGTTTTTT
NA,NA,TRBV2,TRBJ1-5,CASTGGLNQPQHF,TGTGCCAGCACGGGGGGCTTAAATCAGCCCCAGCATTTT
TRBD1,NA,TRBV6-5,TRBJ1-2,CASSSWTGLNYGYTF,TGTGCCAGCAGTTCCTGGACAGGCTTGAACTATGGCTACACCTTC
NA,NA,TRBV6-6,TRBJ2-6,CASTQGFGANVLTF,TGTGCCAGCACCCAGGGCTTTGGGGCCAACGTCCTGACTTTC
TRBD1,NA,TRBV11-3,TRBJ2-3,CASSPGQGMTDTQYF,TGTGCCAGCAGCCCAGGACAGGGGATGACAGATACGCAGTATTTT
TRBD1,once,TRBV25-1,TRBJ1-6,CASGRTGRNSPLHF,TGTGCCAGCGGGAGGACAGGGCGAAATTCACCCCTCCACTTT
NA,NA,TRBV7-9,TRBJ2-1,CASSSTTHNNEQFF,TGTGCCAGCAGCTCCACTACCCACAACAATGAGCAGTTCTTC
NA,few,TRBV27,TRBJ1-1,CASRPRGGMNTEAFF,TGTGCCAGCAGACCTCGAGGAGGCATGAACACTGAAGCTTTCTTT
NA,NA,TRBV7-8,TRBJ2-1,CASSLAGRSEQFF,TGTGCCAGCAGCTTAGCTGGTAGGAGTGAGCAGTTCTTC
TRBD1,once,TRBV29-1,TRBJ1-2,CSVERGDTGGGYTF,TGCAGCGTTGAACGTGGAGACACAGGGGGAGGCTACACCTTC
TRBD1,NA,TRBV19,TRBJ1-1,CASSISPRTGWHTEAFF,TGTGCCAGTAGTATAAGTCCCCGGACAGGGTGGCACACTGAAGCTTTCTTT
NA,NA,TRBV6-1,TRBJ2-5,CASSERGRMETQYF,TGTGCCAGCAGTGAACGCGGCAGAATGGAGACCCAGTACTTC
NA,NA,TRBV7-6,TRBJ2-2,CASSLAQVKNTGELFF,TGTGCCAGCAGCTTAGCGCAGGTTAAGAACACCGGGGAGCTGTTTTTT
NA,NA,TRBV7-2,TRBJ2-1,CASSLAGRSYNEQFF,TGTGCCAGCAGCTTAGCGGGGCGCTCCTACAATGAGCAGTTCTTC
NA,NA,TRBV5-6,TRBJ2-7,CASSSNHEQYF,TGTGCCAGCAGCTCTAACCACGAGCAGTACTTC
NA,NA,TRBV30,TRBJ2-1,CAWTYGGPALEQFF,TGTGCCTGGACATACGGGGGGCCTGCCCTAGAGCAGTTCTTC
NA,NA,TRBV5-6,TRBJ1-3,CASSSRDPQVVKAGNTIYF,TGTGCCAGCAGCTCCCGAGACCCACAGGTGGTTAAGGCTGGAAACACCATATATTTT
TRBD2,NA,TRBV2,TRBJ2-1,CVSSVGTSGYNNEQFF,TGTGTCAGCAGTGTTGGGACTAGCGGGTATAACAATGAGCAGTTCTTC
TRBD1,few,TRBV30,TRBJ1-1,CAWMDRGRTEAFF,TGTGCCTGGATGGACAGGGGGCGCACTGAAGCTTTCTTT
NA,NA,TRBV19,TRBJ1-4,CARGGATNEKLFF,TGTGCCAGAGGGGGAGCAACTAATGAAAAACTGTTTTTT
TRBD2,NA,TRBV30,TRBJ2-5,CAWSVPGGIQETQYF,TGTGCCTGGAGTGTGCCCGGGGGGATACAAGAGACCCAGTACTTC
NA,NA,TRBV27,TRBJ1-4,CASSYGGVREKLFF,TGTGCCAGCAGTTACGGAGGGGTTCGTGAAAAACTGTTTTTT
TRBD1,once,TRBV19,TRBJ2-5,CASGPQGVPETQYF,TGTGCCAGCGGCCCACAGGGGGTACCGGAGACCCAGTACTTC
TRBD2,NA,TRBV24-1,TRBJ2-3,CATSDLTGTSKRSTDTQYF,TGTGCCACCAGTGATTTGACGGGGACTAGCAAGCGTTCAACAGATACGCAGTATTTT
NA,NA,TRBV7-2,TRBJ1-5,CASSLGRAAGQPQHF,TGTGCCAGCAGCTTAGGCAGGGCGGCCGGTCAGCCCCAGCATTTT
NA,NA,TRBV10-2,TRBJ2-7,CASSFIGEGEQYF,TGCGCCAGCAGCTTTATAGGGGAAGGGGAGCAGTACTTC
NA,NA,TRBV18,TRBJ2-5,CASSPTVEETQYF,TGTGCCAGCTCACCGACAGTCGAAGAGACCCAGTACTTC
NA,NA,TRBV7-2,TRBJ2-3,CASSLPGSDTQYF,TGTGCCAGCAGCCTCCCAGGGTCAGATACGCAGTATTTT
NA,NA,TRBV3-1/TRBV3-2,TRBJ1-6,CASSQGASNSPLHF,TGTGCCAGCAGCCAGGGGGCCTCTAATTCACCCCTCCACTTT
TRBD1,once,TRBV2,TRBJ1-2,CASSERQGAYYGYTF,TGTGCCAGCAGTGAAAGGCAGGGGGCTTACTATGGCTACACCTTC
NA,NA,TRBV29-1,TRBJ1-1,CSGQQGLGTEAFF,TGCAGCGGCCAGCAGGGTCTGGGCACTGAAGCTTTCTTT
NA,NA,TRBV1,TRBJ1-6,CTSSQERVGGDGRIRLVPLHF,TGCACCAGCAGCCAAGAAAGGGTTGGAGGGGATGGGAGAATTCGGCTCGTTCCCCTCCACTTT
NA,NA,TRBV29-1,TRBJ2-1,CSVDPLLGEQFF,TGCAGCGTTGACCCCCTTTTGGGCGAGCAGTTCTTC
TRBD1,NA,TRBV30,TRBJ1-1,CAWAVGQGASEAFF,TGTGCCTGGGCGGTGGGACAGGGGGCCTCTGAAGCTTTCTTT